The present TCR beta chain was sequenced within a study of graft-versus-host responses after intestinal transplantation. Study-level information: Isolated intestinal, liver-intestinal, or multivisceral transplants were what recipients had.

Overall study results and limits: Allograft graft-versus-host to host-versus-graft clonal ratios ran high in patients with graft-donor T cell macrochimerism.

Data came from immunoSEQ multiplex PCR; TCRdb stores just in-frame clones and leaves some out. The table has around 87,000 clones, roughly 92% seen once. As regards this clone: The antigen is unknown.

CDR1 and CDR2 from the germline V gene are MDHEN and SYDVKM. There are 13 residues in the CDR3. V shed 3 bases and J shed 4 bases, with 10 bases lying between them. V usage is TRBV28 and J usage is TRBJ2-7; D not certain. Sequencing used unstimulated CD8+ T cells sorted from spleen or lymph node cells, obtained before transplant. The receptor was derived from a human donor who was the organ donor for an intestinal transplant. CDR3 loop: CASSFSLSYEQYF. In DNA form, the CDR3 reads TGTGCCAGCAGTTTCTCCCTTTCGTACGAGCAGTACTTC.